This TCR beta chain was sequenced in a study of metastatic and nonmetastatic thyroid tumors. TCRdb re-called the PCR reads via MiXCR. Seen here are 20,000 to 25,000 clones, approximately 13% observed once, and the top ten hold about a sixth. No treatment of any kind had been given to any patient before thyroid surgery. The sequence was collected from a female donor with papillary thyroid cancer or a benign thyroid nodule (not recorded which). Some clones in this sample may be carry-over from other donors' samples. The sequenced material came from blood.

The CDR3 coding sequence is TGCGCCAGCAGCCAAGGGGGGGGCGGCTACGAGCAGTACTTC. Translation gives CASSQGGGGYEQYF. The rearrangement uses TRBV4-3 and TRBJ2-7, with D possibly matching TRBD2 (7 bases). V gave up 1 base and J gave up 3 bases, with 10 bases separating them. The CDR3 is 14 amino acids. Germline V lookup: CDR1 LGHNA, CDR2 YSLEER.